These 23 T cell receptor beta chains share one sample of origin, sequenced in a study of blood T cell repertoires in COVID-19 (dated by TCRdb to the early 2020s). Libraries were constructed by the immunoSEQ multiplex PCR assay. Not all clones reach the TCRdb copy of this immuneACCESS table, which keeps in-frame sequences only. Checked studies attribute under half of the gap to unresolved V genes and leave the rest unexplained. For this sample there are some 150,000 clones; approximately 84% appear just once. The ten most abundant clones make up about 1% of the sample. The source material was peripheral blood. Every receptor here comes from a man in his forties with acute or convalescent COVID-19.

This sequence joins TRBV2 and TRBJ2-1, with D perhaps TRBD1 (5 bases). The CDR3 sequence is 13 residues long. In germline, CDR1 is SNHLY, CDR2 FYNNEI. The V end lost 4 bases, the J end lost 3 bases, and 7 bases lay between the germline ends. CDR3 coding DNA: TGTGCCAGCAGTGCCCAGGGCTACAATGAGCAGTTCTTC. Protein: CASSAQGYNEQFF.

CDR3 sequence (DNA): TGTGCCAGCACTCGAGGACAGGAGGGCGGTGAGCAGTTCTTC. This encodes CASTRGQEGGEQFF. The V call is TRBV6-5, the J call TRBJ2-1; tentative D call: TRBD1 (7 bases). This CDR3 comprises 14 residues. Looked up from germline, CDR1 is MNHEY and CDR2 is SVGAGI. Trimming removed 7 bases from V and 9 bases from J, with 19 bases in between.

This clone is a singleton in its sample. The chain couples TRBV4-3 to TRBJ2-7; no clear D. V lost 0 bases and J lost 1, with 7 bases in between. The CDR3 is 14 amino acids. CDR1 is LGHNA and CDR2 is YSLEER in the germline V gene. CDR3 bases: TGCGCCAGCAGCCAAGACCCCACTTCCTACGAGCAGTACTTC. This encodes CASSQDPTSYEQYF.

The genes are TRBV6-1 and TRBJ1-1, with D maybe TRBD1 (6 bases). The CDR3 loop spans 13 amino acids. Trimming removed 3 bases at V and 8 bases at J, with 13 bases between. Germline V gene sequence: CDR1 MNHNS, CDR2 SASEGT. This CDR3 is CASSEGRGREAFF. The DNA of the CDR3 is TGTGCCAGCAGTGAGGGCAGGGGACGCGAAGCTTTCTTT.

The sample holds one count of this clone. CDR3 nucleotides: TGTGCCAGCACCGTACAGGGGAACACTGAAGCTTTCTTT. It codes for CASTVQGNTEAFF. The chain links TRBV12-3 or TRBV12-4 to TRBJ1-1; TRBD1 might be the D (6 bases). This CDR3 has 13 residues. The V end lost 7 bases, the J end lost 1 base, and 10 bases lay between the germline ends.

This chain joins TRBV11-2 and TRBJ2-1; 8 nucleotides align to TRBD2. Germline CDR1 SGHAT, CDR2 FQNNGV. There are 15 residues in the CDR3. Unmatched junction bases numbered 10, after V lost 4 bases and J lost 8 bases. Here the CDR3 reads CASSSPRVRGDEQFF. As DNA, the CDR3 is TGTGCCAGCAGCTCCCCTAGGGTGCGGGGGGATGAGCAGTTCTTC. Full variable domain (outside the CDR3, taken from reference TRBV11-2 and TRBJ2-1): EAGVAQSPRYKIIEKRQSVAFWCNPISGHATLYWYQQILGQGPKLLIQFQNNGVVDDSQLPKDRFSAERLKGVDSTLKIQPAKLEDSAVYLCASSSPRVRGDEQFFGPGTRLTVL.

The chain uses TRBV9 and TRBJ1-1; no reliable D call. The CDR3 loop spans 13 amino acids. Trimming shortened V by 0 bases and J by 1 base, and 4 bases separated the two germline ends. CDR1 is SGDLS, CDR2 YYNGEE, per germline. CDR3 region: CASSVEPNTEAFF. The CDR3 nucleotides read TGTGCCAGCAGCGTAGAGCCGAACACTGAAGCTTTCTTT. The full variable domain, with the rest looked up from reference TRBV9 and TRBJ1-1, is DSGVTQTPKHLITATGQRVTLRCSPRSGDLSVYWYQQSLDQGLQFLIQYYNGEERAKGNILERFSAQQFPDLHSELNLSSLELGDSALYFCASSVEPNTEAFFGQGTRLTVV.

The J gene is TRBJ1-2, the V gene TRBV7-9; tentative D call: TRBD1 (6 bases). Trimming stripped 5 bases from V and 5 bases from J, with 12 bases between. This CDR3 has 13 residues. Germline loops: CDR1 SEHNR, CDR2 FQNEAQ (reference sequence). This CDR3 reads CASSLDRPYGYTF. The CDR3 DNA reads TGTGCCAGCAGCCTAGACAGGCCTTATGGCTACACCTTC.

The rearrangement uses TRBV28 and TRBJ2-7; 8 positions agree with TRBD1. CDR1 MDHEN and CDR2 SYDVKM come from the germline V gene. The CDR3 is 12 residues long. V trimming: 9 bases; J trimming: 2 bases; junction bases outside the gene matches: 3. The CDR3 loop is CASTTGAYEQYF. CDR3 sequence (DNA): TGTGCCAGTACGACAGGGGCCTACGAGCAGTACTTC.

J is TRBJ2-7 and V is TRBV15; D not resolved. Trimming cost V 0 bases and J 6 bases, with 9 bases left between them. Germline values: CDR1 LNHNV, CDR2 YYDKDF (reference sequence). The CDR3 length is 13 residues. The CDR3 region has the DNA TGTGCCACCAGCAGAGACCGTTGGGCCGAGCAGTACTTC. Protein: CATSRDRWAEQYF.

This clone was seen a single time. V and J are TRBV6-5 and TRBJ1-2, with D unclear. Germline V CDR1 and CDR2: MNHEY, SVGAGI. The ends were cut back, 10 bases at V and 4 bases at J, with 7 bases in the middle. This CDR3 is built from 10 residues. This chain's CDR3 is CATELYGYTF. The CDR3 coding sequence is TGTGCCACCGAGCTCTATGGCTACACCTTC.

The CDR3 reads CASTRGDSYGYTF. DNA for the CDR3: TGCGCCAGCACCCGAGGCGACAGCTATGGCTACACCTTC. This sequence joins TRBV5-1 and TRBJ1-2, with D possibly being TRBD1 (5 bases). Between the trimmed V and J ends, which lost 6 bases and 4 bases, there was a span of 13 bases. Looked up from germline, CDR1 is SGHRS and CDR2 is YFSETQ. The CDR3 length is 13 residues.

The V gene is TRBV6-6, the J gene TRBJ1-2; D is ambiguous. The ends were cut back, 6 bases at V and 3 bases at J, with 14 bases in the middle. Germline V lookup: CDR1 MNHNY, CDR2 SVGAGI (reference sequence). The CDR3 sequence is 14 residues long. DNA for the CDR3: TGTGCCAGCAGAGAAATGGGCGGGGACTATGGCTACACCTTC. Amino acids: CASREMGGDYGYTF.

The V and J genes are TRBV27 and TRBJ1-1, with a tentative D call TRBD1 (5 bases). The CDR3 runs 17 residues. V lost 3 bases and J lost 4, with 21 bases in between. Germline values: CDR1 MNHEY, CDR2 SMNVEV (reference sequence). CDR3 in DNA: TGTGCCAGCAGTTTTCAGGGTTTGCAAGGTTTGGGCACTGAAGCTTTCTTT. Protein sequence: CASSFQGLQGLGTEAFF.

This chain joins TRBV11-2 and TRBJ1-1, with 9 bases that match TRBD1. The trim removed 3 bases at V and 11 bases at J, leaving 10 bases unmatched. Germline assignment: CDR1 SGHAT and CDR2 FQNNGV. The CDR3 totals 14 residues. CDR3 bases: TGTGCCAGCAGCTTCCCGGACAGGGGATGGTTGGCTTTCTTT. Amino acids: CASSFPDRGWLAFF.

The chain is built from TRBV5-1 and TRBJ2-1; D is possibly TRBD2 (6 bases). CDR3 length: 14 residues. The ends were cut back, 0 bases at V and 6 bases at J, with 10 bases in the middle. CDR1 and CDR2 (germline): SGHRS, YFSETQ. CDR3 residues: CASSLVQGLNEQFF. CDR3 DNA sequence: TGCGCCAGCAGCTTGGTTCAGGGACTCAATGAGCAGTTCTTC.

V gene TRBV15 combines with J gene TRBJ1-3; weak D call: TRBD1 (5 bases). With 1 base removed from V and 0 bases from J, the gap between germline ends came to 10 bases. Germline loops: CDR1 LNHNV, CDR2 YYDKDF (reference sequence). The CDR3 contains 16 residues. In DNA, the CDR3 is TGTGCCACCAGCAGAGGACAGAAGAGCTCTGGAAACACCATATATTTT. Its translation: CATSRGQKSSGNTIYF.

CDR3 in amino acids: CASSGPTSGGVTGTQYF. The DNA for the CDR3 is TGTGCCAGCAGTGGACCTACTAGCGGGGGGGTCACGGGTACGCAGTATTTT. The chain has TRBV6-1 and TRBJ2-3; 13 positions agree with TRBD2. Trimming cost V 4 bases and J 8 bases; bases outside gene matches: 12. From germline, CDR1 is MNHNS and CDR2 SASEGT. The CDR3 has 17 residues.

This sequence joins TRBV7-2 and TRBJ1-2; perhaps TRBD1 as D (5 bases). Germline CDR1 reads SGHTA; CDR2 reads FQGNSA. The V gene lost 5 bases and the J gene lost 4 bases, with 11 bases spanning the gap. This CDR3 has 13 amino acids. The CDR3 nucleotides are TGTGCCAGCAGCAGTGGGCAGGGCTATGGCTACACCTTC. This codes for CASSSGQGYGYTF.

This clone was recorded only once. The chain couples TRBV29-1 to TRBJ1-2; no clear D. In germline, CDR1 is SQVTM, CDR2 ANQGSEA. This CDR3 is built from 11 residues. Trimming stripped 7 bases from V and 5 bases from J, with 11 bases between. CDR3 in amino acids: CSGATWYGYTF. CDR3 coding DNA: TGCAGCGGGGCGACATGGTATGGCTACACCTTC.

The chain uses TRBV4-1 and TRBJ1-6, with D hard to call. The CDR3 contains 15 residues. Trimming shortened V by 0 bases and J by 13 bases, and 16 bases separated the two germline ends. Looked up from germline, CDR1 is MGHRA and CDR2 is YSYEKL. CDR3 region: CASSQDPYEPNPLHF. For the CDR3, the DNA is TGCGCCAGCAGCCAAGACCCGTATGAGCCCAATCCCCTCCACTTT.

The chain carries TRBV5-1 and TRBJ1-1; 8 bases match TRBD1. The V segment lost 0 bases and the J segment 7 bases; nucleotides outside the gene matches: 2. Germline V gene sequence: CDR1 SGHRS, CDR2 YFSETQ. CDR3 length: 13 residues. The CDR3 here is CASSLGDRLEAFF. The CDR3 DNA reads as TGCGCCAGCAGCTTGGGGGACAGGCTTGAAGCTTTCTTT. The whole variable domain, remainder taken from reference TRBV5-1 and TRBJ1-1, is KAGVTQTPRYLIKTRGQQVTLSCSPISGHRSVSWYQQTPGQGLQFLFEYFSETQRNKGNFPGRFSGRQFSNSRSEMNVSTLELGDSALYLCASSLGDRLEAFFGQGTRLTVV.

The genes are TRBV2 and TRBJ2-3; the match to TRBD2 covers 10 bases. Germline CDR1 SNHLY, CDR2 FYNNEI. J was trimmed by 0 bases and V by 7 bases; bases with no gene match: 10. The CDR3 runs 17 residues. The CDR3 DNA reads as TGTGCCAGCATCGGGGGTAGCGGGGGGCAAAGCACAGATACGCAGTATTTT. It yields the protein CASIGGSGGQSTDTQYF.